The rows below give T cell receptor beta chains drawn from one sample of a study of T cell responses to AZD1222 COVID-19 vaccine. Data came from immunoSEQ multiplex PCR; TCRdb stores just in-frame clones and leaves some out. This repertoire shows 100,000 to 150,000 clones, roughly 90% found once; its top ten account for 1.3% to 1.5%. The source was peripheral blood, collected on day 0 of AZD1222 vaccination. The receptors were gathered from an adult in good health. CDR3s include the opening cysteine and the closing phenylalanine or tryptophan. A D gene is named only where the DNA matches it firmly. Rows give clone size only sometimes, using once, few, many, or a class for an expanded clone.

few	TRBJ2-7	NA	TRBV5-1	CASSASGTPYEQYF	TGCGCCAGCAGCGCCTCCGGGACACCCTACGAGCAGTACTTC
NA	TRBJ1-6	NA	TRBV30	CAWGGGDIFYF	TGTGCCTGGGGTGGCGGGGACATCTTCTACTTT
NA	TRBJ2-1	TRBD2	TRBV14	CASSSGVAGAYNEQFF	TGTGCCAGCAGCTCAGGGGTAGCGGGGGCCTACAATGAGCAGTTCTTC
once	TRBJ2-7	NA	TRBV28	CASSPLGVSSYEQYF	TGTGCCAGCAGTCCTTTAGGGGTCAGCTCCTACGAGCAGTACTTC
few	TRBJ1-6	TRBD1	TRBV2	CASTGQGNSPLHF	TGTGCCAGCACCGGACAGGGGAATTCACCCCTCCACTTT
NA	TRBJ1-6	NA	TRBV7-3	CASSLTLYSPLHF	TGTGCCAGCAGCTTAACTCTCTACTCACCCCTCCACTTT
NA	TRBJ2-5	NA	TRBV3-1/TRBV3-2	CASGRVQETQYF	TGTGCCAGCGGGCGGGTGCAAGAGACCCAGTACTTC
few	TRBJ1-1	TRBD1	TRBV10-3	CAISDPDRGRTEAFF	TGTGCCATCAGTGACCCGGACAGGGGGAGAACTGAAGCTTTCTTT
NA	TRBJ1-2	TRBD1	TRBV28	CASSPGTDYGYTF	TGTGCCAGCAGTCCGGGGACAGACTATGGCTACACCTTC
NA	TRBJ2-1	TRBD2	TRBV3-1/TRBV3-2	CASSWTSGNNEQFF	TGTGCCAGCAGCTGGACTAGCGGAAACAATGAGCAGTTCTTC
NA	TRBJ1-2	NA	TRBV28	CASSLGTIGGYTF	TGTGCCAGCAGTCTCGGGACAATTGGCGGCTACACCTTC
NA	TRBJ1-1	NA	TRBV24-1	CATSGTGNTEAFF	TGTGCCACCTCCGGGACGGGGAACACTGAAGCTTTCTTT
few	TRBJ2-7	TRBD1	TRBV29-1	CSVSFTFWTGGSYEQYF	TGCAGCGTTTCCTTCACTTTCTGGACAGGGGGTTCCTACGAGCAGTACTTC
NA	TRBJ1-1	NA	TRBV25-1	CASSEGVPMNTEAFF	TGTGCCAGCAGTGAAGGGGTGCCCATGAACACTGAAGCTTTCTTT
NA	TRBJ1-6	NA	TRBV7-9	CASSLPRHNSPLHF	TGTGCCAGCAGCTTGCCCAGGCATAATTCACCCCTCCACTTT
NA	TRBJ1-1	TRBD1	TRBV5-4	CASSPGTGWNTEAFF	TGTGCCAGCAGCCCTGGGACAGGGTGGAACACTGAAGCTTTCTTT
few	TRBJ2-7	NA	TRBV12-5	CASRGRGGEQYF	TGTGCTAGTCGGGGAAGGGGAGGCGAGCAGTACTTC
NA	TRBJ2-2	NA	TRBV11-3	CASGLSGPGELFF	TGTGCCAGTGGTCTCTCCGGGCCCGGGGAGCTGTTTTTT
NA	TRBJ1-2	TRBD1	TRBV9	CASSETGGDYGYTF	TGTGCCAGCAGCGAGACAGGGGGCGACTATGGCTACACCTTC
NA	TRBJ2-7	NA	TRBV3-1/TRBV3-2	CASSQESRYSYEQYF	TGTGCCAGCAGCCAAGAATCCCGGTATTCCTACGAGCAGTACTTC
NA	TRBJ2-4	TRBD2	TRBV6-1	CASSVTSGGSGNIQYF	TGTGCCAGCAGTGTGACTAGCGGGGGGTCGGGGAACATTCAGTACTTC
NA	TRBJ2-7	TRBD1	TRBV2	CASRETPGQGRYEQYF	TGTGCCAGCAGAGAAACCCCGGGACAGGGTCGTTACGAGCAGTACTTC
NA	TRBJ2-7	TRBD1	TRBV6-5	CASSYSRQGAVYEQYF	TGTGCCAGCAGTTACTCGAGGCAGGGGGCAGTTTACGAGCAGTACTTC
NA	TRBJ1-1	NA	TRBV18	CASSPQQGEGGGNTEAFF	TGTGCCAGCTCACCACAACAGGGCGAAGGAGGCGGGAACACTGAAGCTTTCTTT
NA	TRBJ1-2	NA	TRBV12-3/TRBV12-4	CASSLDRNYGYTF	TGTGCCAGCAGTTTGGACAGAAACTATGGCTACACCTTC
NA	TRBJ2-7	NA	TRBV5-1	CASSLAGTLNEQYF	TGCGCCAGCAGCTTAGCCGGGACACTCAACGAGCAGTACTTC
NA	TRBJ1-3	NA	TRBV7-2	CASSLQVVVGTSGNTIYF	TGTGCCAGCAGTCTCCAGGTTGTCGTGGGCACCTCTGGAAACACCATATATTTT
NA	TRBJ2-5	NA	TRBV7-2	CASSPFPRGQETQYF	TGTGCCAGCAGCCCGTTTCCCCGGGGACAAGAGACCCAGTACTTC
NA	TRBJ1-1	NA	TRBV23-1	CASSQGVGGVNTEAFF	TGCGCCAGCAGTCAGGGGGTGGGCGGGGTGAACACTGAAGCTTTCTTT
NA	TRBJ2-3	NA	TRBV19	CATRRLGATSTDTQYF	TGTGCCACCCGGAGGTTGGGGGCAACTAGCACAGATACGCAGTATTTT
NA	TRBJ2-2	NA	TRBV1	CTSSRSQPWAGELFF	TGCACCAGCAGCCGTAGCCAGCCATGGGCCGGGGAGCTGTTTTTT
NA	TRBJ2-3	NA	TRBV7-2	CASSPFPRGTDTQYF	TGTGCCAGCAGCCCGTTCCCGAGGGGGACAGATACGCAGTATTTT
NA	TRBJ1-1	NA	TRBV19	CASGLWGNTEAFF	TGTGCCAGTGGATTGTGGGGAAACACTGAAGCTTTCTTT
NA	TRBJ1-2	NA	TRBV20-1	CSARDDGYTF	TGCAGTGCTAGAGATGATGGCTACACCTTC
NA	TRBJ1-1	NA	TRBV4-3	CASSQAWKNTEAFF	TGCGCCAGCAGCCAAGCGTGGAAGAACACTGAAGCTTTCTTT
NA	TRBJ1-3	TRBD1	TRBV7-2	CASSYTGGSGNTIYF	TGTGCCAGCAGCTACACAGGGGGCTCTGGAAACACCATATATTTT
few	TRBJ1-1	TRBD1	TRBV24-1	CATSGPDRGHTEAFF	TGTGCCACCAGTGGCCCGGACAGGGGGCACACTGAAGCTTTCTTT
NA	TRBJ1-2	NA	TRBV19	CATRRPGIYGYTF	TGTGCCACGCGCCGGCCAGGGATCTATGGCTACACCTTC
NA	TRBJ2-7	NA	TRBV10-1	CASLRTPYEQYF	TGCGCCAGCCTGAGGACCCCTTACGAGCAGTACTTC
NA	TRBJ2-7	TRBD1	TRBV29-1	CSFLGQGAYEQYF	TGCAGCTTCCTCGGACAGGGGGCCTACGAGCAGTACTTC
NA	TRBJ1-5	TRBD1	TRBV3-1/TRBV3-2	CASSQAPGGFQPQHF	TGTGCCAGCAGCCAAGCGCCAGGGGGCTTTCAGCCCCAGCATTTT
NA	TRBJ2-5	NA	TRBV7-9	CASSLVGVQETQYF	TGTGCCAGCAGCTTAGTGGGCGTACAAGAGACCCAGTACTTC
NA	TRBJ1-3	NA	TRBV11-2	CASSLVPFGSSGNTIYF	TGTGCCAGCAGCTTAGTTCCGTTCGGGAGTTCTGGAAACACCATATATTTT
NA	TRBJ2-7	NA	TRBV28	CASSSQGSGESYEQYF	TGTGCCAGCAGTTCCCAGGGATCAGGGGAATCCTACGAGCAGTACTTC
NA	TRBJ1-3	NA	TRBV7-2	CASSLALGGRTRVNTIYF	TGTGCCAGCAGCTTAGCCCTCGGGGGAAGGACGAGGGTGAACACCATATATTTT
NA	TRBJ1-2	NA	TRBV9	CASSVAERPNYGYTF	TGTGCCAGCAGCGTAGCCGAGCGACCAAACTATGGCTACACCTTC
NA	TRBJ2-1	NA	TRBV7-9	CASSSSGNEQFF	TGTGCCAGCAGCTCCAGTGGGAATGAGCAGTTCTTC
NA	TRBJ1-2	NA	TRBV3-1/TRBV3-2	CASSQLAGLGGYTF	TGTGCCAGCAGCCAACTTGCGGGCCTTGGAGGCTACACCTTC
NA	TRBJ1-3	TRBD1	TRBV7-8	CASSPREGTAGNTIYF	TGTGCCAGCAGCCCAAGGGAAGGGACAGCTGGAAACACCATATATTTT
NA	TRBJ2-2	TRBD1	TRBV5-5	CASSPGQGASGELFF	TGTGCCAGCAGCCCTGGACAGGGGGCCTCCGGGGAGCTGTTTTTT
NA	TRBJ1-1	NA	TRBV30	CAWLYRDKKMNTEAFF	TGTGCCTGGTTATACCGGGACAAGAAAATGAACACTGAAGCTTTCTTT
NA	TRBJ2-2	NA	TRBV7-2	CASSSRQGPNTGELFF	TGTGCCAGCAGCTCCCGGCAGGGCCCGAACACCGGGGAGCTGTTTTTT
NA	TRBJ1-1	TRBD1	TRBV27	CASSLQGDTEAFF	TGTGCCAGCAGTTTGCAGGGGGACACTGAAGCTTTCTTT
NA	TRBJ2-1	NA	TRBV12-3/TRBV12-4	CASSFSPEQFF	TGTGCCAGCAGTTTTTCCCCGGAGCAGTTCTTC